This TCR beta chain was identified in a study of blood T cell repertoires in COVID-19. The overall study: Acute-phase and convalescent COVID-19 samples originated in the United States, Italy and Spain. PBMCs, B-cell-depleted T cells, or T cells provided the cDNA or gDNA that made up the material.

In the authors' workflow: Researchers report that nucleated cell counts were estimated from reference gene primer amplification. Clones were read by immunoSEQ multiplex PCR, and TCRdb kept only the in-frame ones, dropping some. Clone size and the V and J calls come from that table; the DNA yielded D and trimming. The table shows under 150,000 clones, with around 81% occurring only once. The germline CDR1 and CDR2 sequences are GTSNPN and SVGIG (reference sequence). CDR3 length equals 12 residues. Trimming shortened V by 4 bases and J by 2 bases, and 5 bases separated the two germline ends. The sequenced sample was peripheral blood. The V and J genes are TRBV30 and TRBJ2-2; no definite D call. The sequence was obtained from a woman aged 60-70 years with acute or convalescent COVID-19. In DNA, the CDR3 is TGTGCCTGGACAGAAAACACCGGGGAGCTGTTTTTT. This translates into CAWTENTGELFF.